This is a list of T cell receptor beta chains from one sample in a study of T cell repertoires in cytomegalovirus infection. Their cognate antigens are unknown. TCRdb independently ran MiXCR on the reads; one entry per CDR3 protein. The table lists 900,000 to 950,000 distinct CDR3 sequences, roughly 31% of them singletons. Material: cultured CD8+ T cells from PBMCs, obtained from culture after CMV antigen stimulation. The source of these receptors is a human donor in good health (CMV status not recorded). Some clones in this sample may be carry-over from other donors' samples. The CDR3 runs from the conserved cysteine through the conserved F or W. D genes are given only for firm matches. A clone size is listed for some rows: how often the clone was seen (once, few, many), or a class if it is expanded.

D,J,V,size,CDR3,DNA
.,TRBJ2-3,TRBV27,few,CASSFVFTGHTDTQYF,TGTGCCAGCAGTTTTGTTTTTACAGGACACACAGATACGCAGTATTTT
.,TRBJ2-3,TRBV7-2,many,CASSSSDSGVTDTQYF,TGTGCCAGCAGCTCGTCGGACAGCGGGGTCACAGATACGCAGTATTTT
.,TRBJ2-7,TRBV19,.,CASSIGPVLDEQYF,TGTGCCAGTAGTATCGGCCCGGTCCTGGACGAGCAGTACTTC
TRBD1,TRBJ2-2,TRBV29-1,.,CSVDRQGANTGELFF,TGCAGCGTTGACCGGCAGGGGGCGAACACCGGGGAGCTGTTTTTT
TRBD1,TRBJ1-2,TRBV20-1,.,CSAPGQEFHGYTF,TGCAGTGCTCCGGGACAGGAGTTCCATGGCTACACCTTC
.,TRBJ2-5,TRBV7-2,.,CASSTRSETQYF,TGTGCCAGCAGCACCCGGTCGGAGACCCAGTACTTC
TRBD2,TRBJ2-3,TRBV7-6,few,CASIKLFGGGLSTDTQYF,TGTGCCAGCATTAAGTTGTTTGGCGGGGGGCTCAGCACAGATACGCAGTATTTT
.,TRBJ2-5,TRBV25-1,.,CASSERFLGETQYF,TGTGCCAGCAGTGAACGCTTCCTCGGAGAGACCCAGTACTTC
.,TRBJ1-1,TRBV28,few,CASSPDQGSTEAFF,TGTGCCAGCAGCCCTGACCAGGGGAGCACTGAAGCTTTCTTT
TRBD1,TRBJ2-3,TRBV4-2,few,CASSQDGQGATSTDTQYF,TGTGCCAGCAGCCAAGATGGACAGGGGGCGACTAGCACAGATACGCAGTATTTT
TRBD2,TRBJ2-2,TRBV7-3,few,CASSISGVTGELFF,TGTGCCAGCAGCATTAGCGGGGTGACCGGGGAGCTGTTTTTT
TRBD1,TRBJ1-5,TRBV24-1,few,CATSDDRGDQPQHF,TGTGCCACCAGTGACGACAGGGGTGATCAGCCCCAGCATTTT
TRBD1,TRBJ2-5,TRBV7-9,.,CASREGQTSQETQYF,TGTGCCAGCAGAGAGGGACAGACCTCCCAAGAGACCCAGTACTTC
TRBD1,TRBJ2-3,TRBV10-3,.,CAISDPTTGGTDTQYF,TGTGCCATCAGTGACCCCACCACAGGGGGAACAGATACGCAGTATTTT
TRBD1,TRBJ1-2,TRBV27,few,CASSLRYSRQGLYGYTF,TGTGCCAGCAGTTTACGTTACTCTCGACAGGGACTCTATGGCTACACCTTC
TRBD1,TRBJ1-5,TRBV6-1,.,CASRAGGESNQPQHF,TGTGCCAGCAGAGCAGGGGGTGAGAGCAATCAGCCCCAGCATTTT
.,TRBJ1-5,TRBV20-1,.,CSARDDVGSHFLFNQPQHF,TGCAGTGCTAGAGATGACGTCGGCAGCCATTTTTTATTCAATCAGCCCCAGCATTTT
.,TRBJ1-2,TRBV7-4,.,CASSAQVSLNYGYTF,TGTGCCAGCAGCGCACAGGTTTCCTTAAACTATGGCTACACCTTC
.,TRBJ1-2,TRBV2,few,CASWVQASPYGYTF,TGTGCCAGCTGGGTGCAGGCGTCGCCCTATGGCTACACCTTC
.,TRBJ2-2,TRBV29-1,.,CSVEGGSGELFF,TGCAGCGTCGAGGGGGGGTCCGGGGAGCTGTTTTTT
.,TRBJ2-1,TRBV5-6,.,CASSRVGFDGSSYNEQFF,TGTGCCAGCAGTCGGGTCGGCTTTGACGGGAGCTCCTACAATGAGCAGTTCTTC
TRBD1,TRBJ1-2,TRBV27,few,CASGTGATPNYGYTF,TGTGCCAGCGGTACAGGGGCTACCCCCAACTATGGCTACACCTTC
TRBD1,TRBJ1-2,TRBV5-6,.,CASTQGARGYTF,TGTGCCAGCACACAGGGGGCGCGTGGCTACACCTTC
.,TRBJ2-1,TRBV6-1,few,CASSFTHGKNNEQFF,TGTGCCAGCAGTTTCACCCACGGAAAGAACAATGAGCAGTTCTTC
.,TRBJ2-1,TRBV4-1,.,CASSQDSLNSYNEQFF,TGCGCCAGCAGCCAAGATTCCCTAAACTCCTACAATGAGCAGTTCTTC
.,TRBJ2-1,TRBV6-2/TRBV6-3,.,CASSYRITGRVVNEQFF,TGTGCCAGCAGTTACCGAATAACAGGGCGGGTTGTCAATGAGCAGTTCTTC
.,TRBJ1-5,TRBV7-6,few,CASSLAPSPGPPESAQHF,TGTGCCAGCAGCTTAGCACCATCACCCGGGCCCCCCGAGTCGGCCCAGCATTTT
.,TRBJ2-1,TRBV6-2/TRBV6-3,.,CASSYNGNEQFF,TGTGCCAGCAGTTACAACGGCAATGAGCAGTTCTTC
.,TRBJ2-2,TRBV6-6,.,CASSYIGAGELFF,TGTGCCAGCAGTTACATAGGGGCCGGGGAGCTGTTTTTT
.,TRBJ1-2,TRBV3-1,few,CASSQDGDGYTF,TGTGCCAGCAGCCAAGATGGGGATGGCTACACCTTC
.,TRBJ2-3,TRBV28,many,CASSGDSSTDTQYF,TGTGCCAGCAGTGGGGACTCCAGCACAGATACGCAGTATTTT
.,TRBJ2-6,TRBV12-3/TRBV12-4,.,CASSLGVAGTMKSGANVLTF,TGTGCCAGCAGTTTAGGGGTTGCCGGGACAATGAAATCTGGGGCCAACGTCCTGACTTTC
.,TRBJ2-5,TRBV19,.,CASSIWGGETQYF,TGTGCCAGTAGTATTTGGGGAGGCGAGACCCAGTACTTC
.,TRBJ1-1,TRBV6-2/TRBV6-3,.,CASSYSASEGRRAEAFF,TGTGCCAGCAGTTACTCGGCATCGGAGGGGAGGAGGGCTGAAGCTTTCTTT
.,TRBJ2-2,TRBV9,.,CASSGKGGGNTGELFF,TGTGCCAGCAGCGGAAAAGGGGGAGGAAACACCGGGGAGCTGTTTTTT
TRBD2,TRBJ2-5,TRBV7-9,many,CASSLVGGLGTQYF,TGTGCCAGCAGCTTAGTCGGCGGACTAGGGACCCAGTACTTC
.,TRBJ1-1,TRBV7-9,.,CASSSFGGPNTEAFF,TGTGCCAGCAGCTCCTTTGGGGGTCCGAACACTGAAGCTTTCTTT
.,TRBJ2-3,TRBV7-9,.,CASRYQGGSTDTQYF,TGTGCCAGCAGGTACCAAGGGGGAAGCACAGATACGCAGTATTTT
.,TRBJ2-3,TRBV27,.,CASSRPRQADTQYF,TGTGCCAGCAGTCGCCCAAGACAGGCGGATACGCAGTATTTT
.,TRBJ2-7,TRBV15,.,CATSRDLGKGSEQYF,TGTGCCACCAGCAGAGATTTGGGAAAGGGTTCCGAGCAGTACTTC
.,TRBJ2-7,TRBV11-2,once,CASIGHPTYEQYF,TGTGCCAGCATAGGACATCCCACCTACGAGCAGTACTTC
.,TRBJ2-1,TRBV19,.,CASSIRVGADNEQFF,TGTGCCAGTAGTATTCGGGTCGGGGCCGACAATGAGCAGTTCTTC
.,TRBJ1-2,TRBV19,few,CASSIGFGDTLDYGYTF,TGTGCCAGTAGTATAGGTTTTGGGGACACCTTGGACTATGGCTACACCTTC
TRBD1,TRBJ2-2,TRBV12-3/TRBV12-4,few,CASITGTVNTGELFF,TGTGCCAGCATTACTGGGACAGTAAACACCGGGGAGCTGTTTTTT
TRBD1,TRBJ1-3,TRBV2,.,CASRRGRTSGNTIYF,TGTGCCAGCCGGAGGGGGCGGACCTCTGGAAACACCATATATTTT
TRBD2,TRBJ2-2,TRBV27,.,CASSLRGGGSTGELFF,TGTGCCAGCAGTTTACGGGGCGGGGGAAGCACCGGGGAGCTGTTTTTT
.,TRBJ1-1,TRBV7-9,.,CASSLELGPNTEAFF,TGTGCCAGCAGCTTAGAGCTGGGCCCCAACACTGAAGCTTTCTTT
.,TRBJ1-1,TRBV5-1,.,CASSIGEGPTEAFF,TGCGCCAGCAGCATTGGCGAGGGACCAACTGAAGCTTTCTTT
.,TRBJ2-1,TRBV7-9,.,CASNLAHRAEQFF,TGTGCCAGCAACTTAGCGCATAGGGCTGAGCAGTTCTTC
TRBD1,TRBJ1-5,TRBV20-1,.,CSASIGGQRNQPQHF,TGCAGTGCTAGCATTGGGGGACAGAGAAATCAGCCCCAGCATTTT
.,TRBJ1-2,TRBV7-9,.,CVSIHLGDYGYTF,TGTGTCAGCATCCACCTAGGGGACTATGGCTACACCTTC
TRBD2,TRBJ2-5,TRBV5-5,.,CASSLVASGGGTNKTQYF,TGTGCCAGCAGCTTGGTGGCTAGCGGGGGGGGAACCAATAAGACCCAGTACTTC
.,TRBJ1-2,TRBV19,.,CASSTGPHGYTF,TGTGCCAGTAGTACCGGCCCCCATGGCTACACCTTC
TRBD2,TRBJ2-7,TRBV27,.,CASSQLGGVMYEQYF,TGTGCCAGCAGCCAACTCGGGGGGGTGATGTACGAGCAGTACTTC
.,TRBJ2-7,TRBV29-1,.,CSVSGGESYEQYF,TGCAGCGTCTCCGGGGGAGAATCCTACGAGCAGTACTTC
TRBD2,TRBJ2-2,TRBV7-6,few,CASSYGGATGTGELFF,TGTGCCAGCAGCTACGGGGGGGCCACGGGGACCGGGGAGCTGTTTTTT